The source of this TCR beta chain is a study of blood T cell repertoires in COVID-19. Overall study context: In each case, the material was cDNA or gDNA derived from T cells, B-cell-depleted T cells, or PBMCs.

Some clones are missing from TCRdb's copy, which holds only in-frame ones; the method was immunoSEQ multiplex PCR. Of about 530,000 clones in the sample, less than 90% were seen once. The V end lost 1 base, the J end lost 7 bases, and 9 bases lay between the germline ends. The germline V gene has CDR1 SGDLS and CDR2 YYNGEE. This CDR3 contains 13 residues. Seattle patients were enrolled during active infection and followed longitudinally. The chain combines TRBV9 with TRBJ2-1; the D gene is possibly TRBD2 (5 bases). The source material was peripheral blood. The receptor was derived from a woman aged 45 to 65 with COVID-19, enrolled during active disease. CDR3 amino acids: CASSVNLANEQFF. The CDR3 bases are TGTGCCAGCAGCGTAAACCTAGCAAATGAGCAGTTCTTC.